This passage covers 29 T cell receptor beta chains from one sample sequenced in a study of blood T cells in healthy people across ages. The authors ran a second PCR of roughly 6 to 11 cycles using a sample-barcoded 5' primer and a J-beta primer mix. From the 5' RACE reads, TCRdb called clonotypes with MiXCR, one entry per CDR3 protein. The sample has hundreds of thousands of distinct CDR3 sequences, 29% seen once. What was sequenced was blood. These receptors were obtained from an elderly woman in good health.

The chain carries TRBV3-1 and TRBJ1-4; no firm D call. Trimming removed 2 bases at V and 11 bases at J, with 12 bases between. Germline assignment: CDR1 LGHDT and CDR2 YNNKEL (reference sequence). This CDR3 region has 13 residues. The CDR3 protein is CASSQMATEKLFF. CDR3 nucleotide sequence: TGTGCCAGCAGCCAAATGGCAACGGAGAAACTGTTTTTT.

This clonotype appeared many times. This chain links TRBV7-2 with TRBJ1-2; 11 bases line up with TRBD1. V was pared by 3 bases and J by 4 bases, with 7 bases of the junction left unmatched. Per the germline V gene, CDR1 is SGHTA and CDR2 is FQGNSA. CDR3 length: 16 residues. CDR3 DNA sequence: TGTGCCAGCAGCTTCACCGGGACAGGGGGGCCCTATGGCTACACCTTC. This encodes CASSFTGTGGPYGYTF.

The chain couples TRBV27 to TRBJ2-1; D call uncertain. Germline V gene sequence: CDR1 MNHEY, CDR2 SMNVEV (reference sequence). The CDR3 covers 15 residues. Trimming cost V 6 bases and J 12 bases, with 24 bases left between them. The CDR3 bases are TGTGCCAGCAGCATTGAAGCGACCCTCCCCGGCTTGCAGTTCTTC. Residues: CASSIEATLPGLQFF.

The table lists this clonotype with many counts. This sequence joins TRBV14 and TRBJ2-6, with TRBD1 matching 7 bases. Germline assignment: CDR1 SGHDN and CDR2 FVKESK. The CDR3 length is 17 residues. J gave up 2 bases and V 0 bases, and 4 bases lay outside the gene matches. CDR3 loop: CASSQEQGLAGANVLTF. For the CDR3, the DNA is TGTGCCAGCAGCCAAGAACAGGGGTTAGCTGGGGCCAACGTCCTGACTTTC.

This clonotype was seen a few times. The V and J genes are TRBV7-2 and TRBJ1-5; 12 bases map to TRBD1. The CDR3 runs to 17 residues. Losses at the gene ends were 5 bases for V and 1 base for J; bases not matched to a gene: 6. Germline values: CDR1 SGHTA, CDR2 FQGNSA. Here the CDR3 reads CASSPGTGGWSNQPQHF. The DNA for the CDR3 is TGTGCCAGCAGCCCCGGGACAGGGGGCTGGAGCAATCAGCCCCAGCATTTT.

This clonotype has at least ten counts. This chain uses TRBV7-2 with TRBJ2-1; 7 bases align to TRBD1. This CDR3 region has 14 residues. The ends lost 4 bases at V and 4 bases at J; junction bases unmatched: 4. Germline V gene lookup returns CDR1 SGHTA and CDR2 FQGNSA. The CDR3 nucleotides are TGTGCCAGCAGCTCCGGGACAGATTACAATGAGCAGTTCTTC. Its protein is CASSSGTDYNEQFF.

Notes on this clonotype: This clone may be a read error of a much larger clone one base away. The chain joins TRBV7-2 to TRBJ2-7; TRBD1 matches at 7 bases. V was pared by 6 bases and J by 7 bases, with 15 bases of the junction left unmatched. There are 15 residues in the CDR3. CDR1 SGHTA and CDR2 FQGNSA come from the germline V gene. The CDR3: CASRRSAGGRNEQYF. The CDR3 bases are TGTGCCAGCAGGCGATCGGCAGGGGGACGAAATGAGCAGTACTTC.

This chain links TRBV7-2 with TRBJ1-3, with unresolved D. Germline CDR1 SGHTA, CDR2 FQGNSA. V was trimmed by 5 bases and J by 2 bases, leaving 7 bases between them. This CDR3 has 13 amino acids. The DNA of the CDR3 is TGTGCCAGCAGCCCAGGTCCTGGAAACACCATATATTTT. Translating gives CASSPGPGNTIYF.

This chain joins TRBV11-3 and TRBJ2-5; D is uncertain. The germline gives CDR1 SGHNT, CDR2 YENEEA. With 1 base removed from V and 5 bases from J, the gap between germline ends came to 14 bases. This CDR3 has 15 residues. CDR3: CASSLGRVGKETQYF. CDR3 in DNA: TGTGCCAGCAGCTTAGGTCGTGTCGGAAAGGAGACCCAGTACTTC. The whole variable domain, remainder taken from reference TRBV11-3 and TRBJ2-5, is EAGVVQSPRYKIIEKKQPVAFWCNPISGHNTLYWYLQNLGQGPELLIRYENEEAVDDSQLPKDRFSAERLKGVDSTLKIQPAELGDSAVYLCASSLGRVGKETQYFGPGTRLLVL.

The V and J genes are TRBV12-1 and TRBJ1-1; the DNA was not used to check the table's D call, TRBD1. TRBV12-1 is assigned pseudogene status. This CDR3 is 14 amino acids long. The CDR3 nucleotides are TGTGCCAGCAGAAATGGGACAATGAACACTGAAGCTTTCTTT. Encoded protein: CASRNGTMNTEAFF.

The CDR3 DNA reads as TGTGCCAGCAGCACCTGGACTAGCGGGAGTCAAGAGACCCAGTACTTC. This gives the protein CASSTWTSGSQETQYF. The gene calls are TRBV5-6 and TRBJ2-5; TRBD2 matches 13 bases. Germline CDR1 SGHDT, CDR2 YYEEEE. The CDR3 runs to 16 residues. V dropped 4 bases and J dropped 2; count of bases not matched to a gene: 5.

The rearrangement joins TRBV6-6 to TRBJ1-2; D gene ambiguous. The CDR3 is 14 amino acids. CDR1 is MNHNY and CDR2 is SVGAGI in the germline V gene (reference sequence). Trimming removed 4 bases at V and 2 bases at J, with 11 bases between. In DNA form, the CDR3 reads TGTGCCAGCAGTTCCCTCCGGGCGAACTATGGCTACACCTTC. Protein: CASSSLRANYGYTF.

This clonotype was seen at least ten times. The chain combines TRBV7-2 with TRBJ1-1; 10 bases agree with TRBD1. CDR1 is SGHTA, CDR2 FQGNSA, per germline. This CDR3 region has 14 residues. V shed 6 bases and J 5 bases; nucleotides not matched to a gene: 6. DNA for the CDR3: TGTGCCAGCAGTCGACAGGGGGCGAGGACTGAAGCTTTCTTT. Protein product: CASSRQGARTEAFF.

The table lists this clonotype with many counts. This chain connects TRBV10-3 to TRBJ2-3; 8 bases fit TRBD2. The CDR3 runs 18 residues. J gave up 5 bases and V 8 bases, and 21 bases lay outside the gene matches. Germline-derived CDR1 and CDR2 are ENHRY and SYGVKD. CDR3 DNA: TGTGCCATCGGCTCCAGGGTAGCGGGGTTCCCCGGGGGAGATACGCAGTATTTT. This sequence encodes CAIGSRVAGFPGGDTQYF.

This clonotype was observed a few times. This CDR3 is CSARDPSPSTDTQYF. DNA for the CDR3: TGCAGTGCTAGAGATCCTAGTCCAAGCACAGATACGCAGTATTTT. The chain employs TRBV20-1 and TRBJ2-3; D unresolved. V shed 0 bases and J shed 0 bases, with 10 bases lying between them. The germline V gene has CDR1 DFQATT and CDR2 SNEGSKA (reference sequence). This CDR3 has 15 amino acids.

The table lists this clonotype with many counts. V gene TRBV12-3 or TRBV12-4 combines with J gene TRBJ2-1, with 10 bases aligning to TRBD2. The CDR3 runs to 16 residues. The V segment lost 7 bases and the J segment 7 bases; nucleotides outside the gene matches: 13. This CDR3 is CASNPPFGLAANEQFF. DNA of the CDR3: TGTGCCAGCAACCCCCCCTTCGGACTAGCGGCGAATGAGCAGTTCTTC.

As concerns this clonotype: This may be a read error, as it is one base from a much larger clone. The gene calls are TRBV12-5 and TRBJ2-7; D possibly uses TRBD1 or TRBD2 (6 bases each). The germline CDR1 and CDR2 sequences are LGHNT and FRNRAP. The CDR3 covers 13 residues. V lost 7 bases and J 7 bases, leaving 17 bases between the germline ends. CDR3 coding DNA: TGTGCTAGTGCAGAGGGGGGATACAATGAGCAGTACTTC. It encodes CASAEGGYNEQYF. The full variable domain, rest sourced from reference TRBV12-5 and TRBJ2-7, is DARVTQTPRHKVTEMGQEVTMRCQPILGHNTVFWYRQTMMQGLELLAYFRNRAPLDDSGMPKDRFSAEMPDATLATLKIQPSEPRDSAVYFCASAEGGYNEQYFGPGTRLTVT.

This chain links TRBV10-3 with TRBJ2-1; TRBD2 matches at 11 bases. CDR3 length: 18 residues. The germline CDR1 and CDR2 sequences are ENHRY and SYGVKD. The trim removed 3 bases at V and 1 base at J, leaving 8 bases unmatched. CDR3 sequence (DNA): TGTGCCATCAGTGAAGGTCCTCTAGCGGGAGGTTCCTACAATGAGCAGTTCTTC. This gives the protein CAISEGPLAGGSYNEQFF.

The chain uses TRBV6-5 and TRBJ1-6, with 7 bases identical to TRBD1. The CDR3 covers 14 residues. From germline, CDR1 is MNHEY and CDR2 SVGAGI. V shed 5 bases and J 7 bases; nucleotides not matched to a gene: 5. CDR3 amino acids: CASSQGQVNSPLHF. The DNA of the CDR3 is TGTGCCAGCAGTCAAGGACAGGTGAATTCACCCCTCCACTTT.

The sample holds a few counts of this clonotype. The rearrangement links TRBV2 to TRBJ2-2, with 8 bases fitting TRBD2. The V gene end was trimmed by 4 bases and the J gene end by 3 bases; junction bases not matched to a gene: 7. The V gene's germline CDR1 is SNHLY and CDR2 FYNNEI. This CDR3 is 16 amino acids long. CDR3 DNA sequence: TGTGCCAGCAGTGTCCGGCGGGGGGCGGACACCGGGGAGCTGTTTTTT. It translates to CASSVRRGADTGELFF.

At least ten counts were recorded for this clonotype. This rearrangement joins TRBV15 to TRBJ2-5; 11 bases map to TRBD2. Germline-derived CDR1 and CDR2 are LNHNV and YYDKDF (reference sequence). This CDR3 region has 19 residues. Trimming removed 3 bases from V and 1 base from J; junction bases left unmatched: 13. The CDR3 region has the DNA TGTGCCACCAGCAGCTCTCTTGGCCTCCTAGCGGGGGGCCAAGAGACCCAGTACTTC. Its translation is CATSSSLGLLAGGQETQYF.

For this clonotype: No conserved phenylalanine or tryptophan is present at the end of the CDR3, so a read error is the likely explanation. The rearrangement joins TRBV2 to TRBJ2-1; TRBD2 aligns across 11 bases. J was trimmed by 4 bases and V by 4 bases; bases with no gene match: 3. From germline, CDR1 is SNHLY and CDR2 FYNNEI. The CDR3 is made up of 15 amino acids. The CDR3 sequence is CASSVIAGGYNEQFL. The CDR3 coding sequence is TGTGCCAGCAGTGTTATAGCGGGGGGGTACAATGAGCAGTTCTTA.

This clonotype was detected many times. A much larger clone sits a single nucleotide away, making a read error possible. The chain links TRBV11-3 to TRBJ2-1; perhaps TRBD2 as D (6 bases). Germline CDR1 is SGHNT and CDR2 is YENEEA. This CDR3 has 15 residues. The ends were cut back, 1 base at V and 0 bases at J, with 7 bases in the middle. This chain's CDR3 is CASSLAGVSYNEQFF. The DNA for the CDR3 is TGTGCCAGCAGCTTAGCGGGGGTCTCCTACAATGAGCAGTTCTTC.

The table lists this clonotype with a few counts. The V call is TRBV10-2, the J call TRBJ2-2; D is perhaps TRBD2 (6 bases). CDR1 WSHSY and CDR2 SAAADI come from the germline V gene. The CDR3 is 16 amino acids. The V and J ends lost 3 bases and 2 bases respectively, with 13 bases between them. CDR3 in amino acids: CASSEGRGINTGELFF. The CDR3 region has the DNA TGCGCCAGCAGTGAAGGGCGGGGAATCAACACCGGGGAGCTGTTTTTT.

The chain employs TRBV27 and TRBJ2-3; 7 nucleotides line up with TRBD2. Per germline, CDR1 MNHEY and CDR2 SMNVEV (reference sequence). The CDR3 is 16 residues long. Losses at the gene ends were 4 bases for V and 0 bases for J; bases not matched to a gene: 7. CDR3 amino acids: CASSSGTKLSTDTQYF. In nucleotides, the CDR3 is TGTGCCAGCAGTTCCGGGACTAAGCTCAGCACAGATACGCAGTATTTT.

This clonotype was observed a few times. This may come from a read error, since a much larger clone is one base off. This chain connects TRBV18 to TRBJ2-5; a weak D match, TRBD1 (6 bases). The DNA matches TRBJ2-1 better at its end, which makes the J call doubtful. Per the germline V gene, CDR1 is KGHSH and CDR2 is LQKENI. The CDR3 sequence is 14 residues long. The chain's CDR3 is CASSPPWGQETQFF. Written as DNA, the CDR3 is TGTGCCAGCTCACCTCCGTGGGGGCAAGAGACCCAGTTCTTC.

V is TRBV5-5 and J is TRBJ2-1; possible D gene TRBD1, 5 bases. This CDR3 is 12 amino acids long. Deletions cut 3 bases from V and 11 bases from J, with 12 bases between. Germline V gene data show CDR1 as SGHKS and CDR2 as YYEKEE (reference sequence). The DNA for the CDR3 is TGTGCCAGCAGCTCGGACACGCCTAAGCAGTTCTTC. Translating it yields CASSSDTPKQFF.

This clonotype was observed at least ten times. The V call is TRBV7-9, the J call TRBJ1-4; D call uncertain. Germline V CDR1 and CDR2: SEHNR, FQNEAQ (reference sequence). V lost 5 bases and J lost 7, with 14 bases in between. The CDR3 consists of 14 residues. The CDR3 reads CASSHLMVGEKLFF. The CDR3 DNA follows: TGTGCCAGCAGCCACCTAATGGTCGGTGAAAAACTGTTTTTT.

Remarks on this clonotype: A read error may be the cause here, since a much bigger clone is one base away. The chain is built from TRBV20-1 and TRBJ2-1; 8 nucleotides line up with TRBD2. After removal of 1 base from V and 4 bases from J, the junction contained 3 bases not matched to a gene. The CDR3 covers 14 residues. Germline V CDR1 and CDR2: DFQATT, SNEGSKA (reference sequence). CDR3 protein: CSARVGGVYNEQFF. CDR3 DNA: TGCAGTGCTAGAGTCGGGGGGGTGTACAATGAGCAGTTCTTC.